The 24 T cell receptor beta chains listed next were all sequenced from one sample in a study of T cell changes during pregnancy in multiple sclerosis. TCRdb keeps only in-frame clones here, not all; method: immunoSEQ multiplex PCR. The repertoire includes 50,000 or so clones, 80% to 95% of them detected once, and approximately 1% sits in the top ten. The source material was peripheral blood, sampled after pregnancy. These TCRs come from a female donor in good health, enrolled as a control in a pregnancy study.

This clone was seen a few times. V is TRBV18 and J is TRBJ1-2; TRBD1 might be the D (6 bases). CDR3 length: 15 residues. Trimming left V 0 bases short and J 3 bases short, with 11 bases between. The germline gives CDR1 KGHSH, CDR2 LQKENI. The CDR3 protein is CASSPPAGVDYGYTF. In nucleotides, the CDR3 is TGTGCCAGCTCACCACCGGCAGGGGTGGACTATGGCTACACCTTC.

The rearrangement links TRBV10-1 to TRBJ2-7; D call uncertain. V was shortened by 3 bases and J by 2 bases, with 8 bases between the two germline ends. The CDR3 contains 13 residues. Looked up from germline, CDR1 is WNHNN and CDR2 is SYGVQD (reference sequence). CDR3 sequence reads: CASSDGPTYEQYF. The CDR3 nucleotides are TGCGCCAGCAGTGATGGGCCGACCTACGAGCAGTACTTC.

The CDR3 loop reads CASSTGGASSSYEQYF. CDR3 nucleotide sequence: TGTGCCAGCAGCACAGGAGGGGCCTCGAGCTCCTACGAGCAGTACTTC. The chain is built from TRBV7-9 and TRBJ2-7, with D tentatively TRBD2 (6 bases). Trimming took off 5 bases at V and 0 bases at J, with 17 bases between the two ends. The CDR3 extends over 16 amino acids. The germline V gene encodes CDR1 SEHNR and CDR2 FQNEAQ (reference sequence). The entire variable domain, with the rest obtained from reference TRBV7-9 and TRBJ2-7, is as follows: DTGVSQNPRHKITKRGQNVTFRCDPISEHNRLYWYRQTLGQGPEFLTYFQNEAQLEKSRLLSDRFSAERPKGSFSTLEIQRTEQGDSAMYLCASSTGGASSSYEQYFGPGTRLTVT.

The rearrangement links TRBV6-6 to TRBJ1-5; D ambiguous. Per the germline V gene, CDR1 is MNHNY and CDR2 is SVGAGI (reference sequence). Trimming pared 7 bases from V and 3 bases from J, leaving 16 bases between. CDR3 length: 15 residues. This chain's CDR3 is CASTPRRADNQPQHF. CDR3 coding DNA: TGTGCCAGCACCCCAAGGAGGGCCGACAATCAGCCCCAGCATTTT.

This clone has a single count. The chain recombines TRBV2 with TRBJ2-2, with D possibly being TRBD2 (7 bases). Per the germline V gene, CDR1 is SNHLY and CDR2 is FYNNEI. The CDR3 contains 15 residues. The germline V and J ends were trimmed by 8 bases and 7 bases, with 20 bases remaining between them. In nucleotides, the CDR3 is TGTGCCAGCGGCCTCGAGAGGGGGGGAGGCGGGGAGCTGTTTTTT. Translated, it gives CASGLERGGGGELFF. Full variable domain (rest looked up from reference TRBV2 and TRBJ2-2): EPEVTQTPSHQVTQMGQEVILRCVPISNHLYFYWYRQILGQKVEFLVSFYNNEISEKSEIFDDQFSVERPDGSNFTLKIRSTKLEDSAMYFCASGLERGGGGELFFGEGSRLTVL.

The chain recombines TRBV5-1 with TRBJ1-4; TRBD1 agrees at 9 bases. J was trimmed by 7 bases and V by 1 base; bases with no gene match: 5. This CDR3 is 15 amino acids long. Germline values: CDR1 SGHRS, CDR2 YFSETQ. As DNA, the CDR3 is TGCGCCAGCAGCTTGACAGGGGGCAGGGGTGAAAAACTGTTTTTT. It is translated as CASSLTGGRGEKLFF.

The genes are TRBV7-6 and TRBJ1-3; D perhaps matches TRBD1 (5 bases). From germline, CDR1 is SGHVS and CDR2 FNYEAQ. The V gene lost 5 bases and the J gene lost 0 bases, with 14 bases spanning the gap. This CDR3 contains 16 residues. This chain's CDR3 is CASSPGLGGSGNTIYF. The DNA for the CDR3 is TGTGCCAGCAGCCCTGGCCTGGGGGGCTCTGGAAACACCATATATTTT.

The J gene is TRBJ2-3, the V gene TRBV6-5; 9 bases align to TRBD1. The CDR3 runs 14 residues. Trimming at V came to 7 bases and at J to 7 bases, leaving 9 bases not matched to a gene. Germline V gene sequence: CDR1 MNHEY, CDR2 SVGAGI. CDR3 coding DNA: TGTGCCAGCATGACAGGGGGGAAGGGGAATACGCAGTATTTT. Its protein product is CASMTGGKGNTQYF.

The CDR3 region is CASSQPTRGGIQYF. The DNA for the CDR3 is TGTGCCAGCAGCCAACCAACCAGGGGCGGCATTCAGTACTTC. This chain links TRBV14 with TRBJ2-4, with D possibly being TRBD1 (6 bases). Germline V gene lookup returns CDR1 SGHDN and CDR2 FVKESK. V shed 2 bases and J shed 9 bases, with 14 bases lying between them. The CDR3 is 14 amino acids.

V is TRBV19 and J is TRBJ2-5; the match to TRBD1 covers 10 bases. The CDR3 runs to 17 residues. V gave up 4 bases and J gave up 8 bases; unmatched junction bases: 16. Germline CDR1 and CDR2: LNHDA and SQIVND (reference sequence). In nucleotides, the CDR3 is TGTGCCAGTAGTAAGGTCTTCGGGACAGGGGACAGTGGAACCCAGTACTTC. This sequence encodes CASSKVFGTGDSGTQYF.

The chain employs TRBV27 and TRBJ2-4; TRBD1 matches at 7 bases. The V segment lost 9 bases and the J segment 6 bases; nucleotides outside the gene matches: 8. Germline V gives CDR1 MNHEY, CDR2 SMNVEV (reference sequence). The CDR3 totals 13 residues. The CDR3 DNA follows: TGTGCCAGAAGGACAGGTGGGCGAAACATTCAGTACTTC. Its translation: CARRTGGRNIQYF.

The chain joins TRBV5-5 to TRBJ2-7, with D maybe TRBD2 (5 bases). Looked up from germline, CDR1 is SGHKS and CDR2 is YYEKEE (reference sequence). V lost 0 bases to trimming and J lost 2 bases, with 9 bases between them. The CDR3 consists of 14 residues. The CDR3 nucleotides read TGTGCCAGCAGCTTGGATCCGGGGACCTACGAGCAGTACTTC. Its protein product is CASSLDPGTYEQYF.

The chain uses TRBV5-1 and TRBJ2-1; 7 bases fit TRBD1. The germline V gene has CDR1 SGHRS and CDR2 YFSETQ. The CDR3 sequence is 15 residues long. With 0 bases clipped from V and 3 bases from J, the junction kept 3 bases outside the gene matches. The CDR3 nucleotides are TGCGCCAGCAGCTTGGGGACAGGCCTCTACAATGAGCAGTTCTTC. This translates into CASSLGTGLYNEQFF.

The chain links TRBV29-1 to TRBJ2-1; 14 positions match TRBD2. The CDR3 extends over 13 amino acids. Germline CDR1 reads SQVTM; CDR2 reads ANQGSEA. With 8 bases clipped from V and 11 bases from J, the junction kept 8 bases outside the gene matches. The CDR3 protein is CSTGLAGGSKQFF. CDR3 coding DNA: TGCAGCACTGGACTAGCGGGAGGTTCTAAGCAGTTCTTC.

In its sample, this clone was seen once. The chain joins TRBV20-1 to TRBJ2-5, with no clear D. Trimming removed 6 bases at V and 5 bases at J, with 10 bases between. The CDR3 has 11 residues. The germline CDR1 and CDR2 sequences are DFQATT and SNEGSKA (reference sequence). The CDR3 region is CSAPYRETQYF. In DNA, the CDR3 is TGCAGTGCCCCCTACCGGGAGACCCAGTACTTC.

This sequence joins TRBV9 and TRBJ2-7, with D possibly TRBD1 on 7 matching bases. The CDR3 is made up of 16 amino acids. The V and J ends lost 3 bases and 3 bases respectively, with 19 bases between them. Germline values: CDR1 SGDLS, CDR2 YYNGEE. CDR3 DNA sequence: TGTGCCAGCAGCGCCGGAAACAGGGGAGGCGGCTACGAGCAGTACTTC. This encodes CASSAGNRGGGYEQYF.

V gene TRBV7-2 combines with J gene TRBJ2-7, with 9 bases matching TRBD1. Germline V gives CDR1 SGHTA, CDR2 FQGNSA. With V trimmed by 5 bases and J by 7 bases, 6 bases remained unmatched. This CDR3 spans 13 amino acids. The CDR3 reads CASSLQGAGEQYF. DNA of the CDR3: TGTGCCAGCAGCCTACAGGGGGCGGGTGAGCAGTACTTC.

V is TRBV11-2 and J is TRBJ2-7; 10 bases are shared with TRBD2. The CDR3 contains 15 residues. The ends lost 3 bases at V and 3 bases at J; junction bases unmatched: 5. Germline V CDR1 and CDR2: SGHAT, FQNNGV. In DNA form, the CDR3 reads TGTGCCAGCAGCTTGGCCGGGACTAGCGTCTACGAGCAGTACTTC. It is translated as CASSLAGTSVYEQYF.

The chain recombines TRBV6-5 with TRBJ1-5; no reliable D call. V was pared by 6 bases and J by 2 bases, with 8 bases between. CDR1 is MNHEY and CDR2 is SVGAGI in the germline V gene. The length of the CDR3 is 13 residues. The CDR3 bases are TGTGCCAGCAGAAACAGAGGCAATCAGCCCCAGCATTTT. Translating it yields CASRNRGNQPQHF.

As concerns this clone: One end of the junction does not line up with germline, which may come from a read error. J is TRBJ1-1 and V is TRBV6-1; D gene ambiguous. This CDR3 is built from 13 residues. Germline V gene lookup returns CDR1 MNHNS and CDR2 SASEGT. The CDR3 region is CASREGRDTEAFF. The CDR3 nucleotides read TGTGCCAGCAGGGAAGGGAGGGACACTGAAGCTTTCTTT.

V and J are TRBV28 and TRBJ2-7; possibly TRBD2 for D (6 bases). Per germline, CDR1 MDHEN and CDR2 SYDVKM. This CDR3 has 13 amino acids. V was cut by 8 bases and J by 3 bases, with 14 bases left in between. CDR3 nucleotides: TGTGCCAGCGACGGGAGAGTGGGCTACGAGCAGTACTTC. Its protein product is CASDGRVGYEQYF.

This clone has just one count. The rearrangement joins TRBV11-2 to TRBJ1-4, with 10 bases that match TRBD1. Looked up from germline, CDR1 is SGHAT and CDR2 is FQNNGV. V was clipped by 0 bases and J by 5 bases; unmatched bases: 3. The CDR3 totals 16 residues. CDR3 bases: TGTGCCAGCAGCTTAGATCCGGGACAGGGGAATGAAAAACTGTTTTTT. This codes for CASSLDPGQGNEKLFF. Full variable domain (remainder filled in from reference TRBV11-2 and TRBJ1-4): EAGVAQSPRYKIIEKRQSVAFWCNPISGHATLYWYQQILGQGPKLLIQFQNNGVVDDSQLPKDRFSAERLKGVDSTLKIQPAKLEDSAVYLCASSLDPGQGNEKLFFGSGTQLSVL.

CDR3 coding DNA: TGCGCCAGCAGCCAAGACCCCCAGGGGGGCCATACCGCAACTAATGAAAAACTGTTTTTT. Its translation is CASSQDPQGGHTATNEKLFF. The genes are TRBV4-3 and TRBJ1-4; 7 positions agree with TRBD1. Germline loops: CDR1 LGHNA, CDR2 YSLEER. The length of the CDR3 is 20 residues. V lost 0 bases to trimming and J lost 0 bases; unmatched junction nucleotides: 13.

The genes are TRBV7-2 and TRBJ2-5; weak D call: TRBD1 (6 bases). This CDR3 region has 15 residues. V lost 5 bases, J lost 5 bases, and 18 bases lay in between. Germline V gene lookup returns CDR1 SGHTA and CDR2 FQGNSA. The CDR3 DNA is TGTGCCAGCAGCCAACAGGGCCCCGTAAGGGAGACCCAGTACTTC. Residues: CASSQQGPVRETQYF.